The T cell receptor (beta chain) described here comes from a study of shared clonotypes between healthy human individuals. Looking at the study overall: Serving as donors were a couple of women and three men, whose ages spanned 18 to 49.

Unsorted PBMC DNA went through sequencing on ten immunoSEQ deep assay plates. Data came from immunoSEQ multiplex PCR; TCRdb stores just in-frame clones and leaves some out. The table lists about half a million clones, roughly 80% of them singletons. The CDR3 is 17 amino acids. The germline CDR1 and CDR2 sequences are ENHRY and SYGVKD. V was clipped by 5 bases and J by 8 bases; unmatched bases: 11. Within Nashville, Tennessee resided all donors, each a Caucasian adult. For genomic DNA, unsorted samples relied on about 90 million PBMCs. This clone was recorded a few times. The TCR comes from a woman aged 40 to 50 in good health. Some clones in this sample may be carry-over from other donors' samples. The genes are TRBV10-3 and TRBJ2-1, with 14 bases lining up with TRBD2. The sequenced sample was PBMCs. CDR3 bases: TGTGCCATCAGTAGCGGGACTAGCGGGAGTAGTGTCTATGAGCAGTTCTTC. It codes for CAISSGTSGSSVYEQFF.